Described below is a single T cell receptor (beta chain) sequence and its context. Each CDR3 protein is one row after TCRdb ran MiXCR on the PCR reads. Of more than 6,000 distinct CDR3 sequences in the sample, roughly 29% were seen once. This sample was taken from a study of immune characterization of retroperitoneal liposarcoma. The CDR3 length is 14 residues. The chain recombines TRBV12-3 or TRBV12-4 with TRBJ2-1; D remains ambiguous. The J call could be wrong; TRBJ2-7 is a better fit for the DNA end. This TCR was sampled from a female donor with retroperitoneal liposarcoma. The sample taken for sequencing was tumor tissue. The CDR3 spells CASSSTGSYNEQYF. CDR3 bases: TGTGCCAGCAGTTCGACTGGCTCCTACAATGAGCAGTACTTC.